Presented here are 29 T cell receptor beta chains from one specimen sequenced in a study of regulatory T cells in long-lasting Graves disease (dated by TCRdb to the early 2020s). Taken with the paper, the label for time point translates to: newly diagnosed GD, antithyroid drugs for less than 3 months. For both TCR sequencing and RNA sequencing, RNA was extracted from PBMCs using TRIzol. Library preparation was by multiplex PCR. TCRdb names Illumina HiSeq 4000 as the instrument used. To build TCR beta libraries, CDR3 regions were amplified by Arm-PCR using iRepertoire HTBI primers. TCRdb itself trimmed the public reads at Q25 with fastp, ran MiXCR and retained productive beta chains. Under each unique CDR3 protein, matching rows form one entry showing the most common genes and DNA. The sample data list approximately 360,000 distinct CDR3 sequences, and over 9.5% of these were observed just once. The top ten clones comprise over 15% of the sample.

The sample was also reused in another study, on T cells in Graves' hyperthyroidism and ophthalmopathy.

This material consisted of peripheral blood mononuclear cells (PBMCs), taken at new diagnosis, from a patient treated with antithyroid drugs. The receptors shown here come from a woman aged 18 to 35 with Graves disease. Donor details come from another sample of the same person, matched by shared clones.

This clonotype was seen ten or more times. This chain joins TRBV12-3 or TRBV12-4 and TRBJ1-5; D is uncertain. V was trimmed by 1 base and J by 1 base, leaving 14 bases between them. CDR3 length equals 17 residues. CDR3 coding DNA: TGTGCCAGCAGTTTAGACATTTCGACAAGAAGCAATCAGCCCCAGCATTTT. It specifies CASSLDISTRSNQPQHF.

CDR3 loop: CASSRTITEAFF. CDR3 DNA sequence: TGTGCCAGTAGTCGGACAATCACTGAAGCTTTCTTT. The chain carries TRBV19 and TRBJ2-3; weak D call: TRBD1 (5 bases). The DNA end favors TRBJ1-1, so the J call may be wrong. CDR3 length: 12 amino acids. CDR1 and CDR2 from the germline V gene are LNHDA and SQIVND (reference sequence).

There are many counts of this clonotype. The chain uses TRBV20-1 and TRBJ2-1, with D tentatively TRBD2 (5 bases). The germline V and J ends were trimmed by 2 bases and 5 bases, with 10 bases remaining between them. In germline, CDR1 is DFQATT, CDR2 SNEGSKA (reference sequence). The CDR3 spans 13 residues. The CDR3 DNA reads TGCAGTGCTAGATACGGAGGTAACAATGAGCAGTTCTTC. Its protein is CSARYGGNNEQFF.

J is TRBJ2-2 and V is TRBV4-1; 7 bases line up with TRBD1. Germline CDR1 and CDR2: MGHRA and YSYEKL. This CDR3 has 19 residues. The V segment lost 3 bases and the J segment 4 bases; nucleotides outside the gene matches: 17. CDR3 sequence: CASSHFKGGRGRVTGELFF. Here the CDR3 DNA reads TGCGCCAGCAGCCATTTTAAAGGGGGCCGAGGTAGGGTCACCGGGGAGCTGTTTTTT.

This clonotype was observed many times. This rearrangement joins TRBV20-1 to TRBJ2-1, with 12 bases lining up with TRBD2. Germline CDR1 is DFQATT and CDR2 is SNEGSKA (reference sequence). The CDR3 totals 15 residues. The ends lost 2 bases at V and 10 bases at J; junction bases unmatched: 9. The CDR3 coding sequence is TGCAGTGCTAGAAGGCCTAGCGGGGGGGCATGGGAGCAGTTCTTC. Translated, it gives CSARRPSGGAWEQFF.

The genes are TRBV7-6 and TRBJ2-5, with 9 bases matching TRBD2. From germline, CDR1 is SGHVS and CDR2 FNYEAQ. V shed 1 base, J shed 3 bases, and the junction held 6 bases outside the gene matches. This CDR3 is built from 16 residues. For the CDR3, the DNA is TGTGCCAGCAGCTTAGGGGTGACTAGCGGAAAAGAGACCCAGTACTTC. Its translation: CASSLGVTSGKETQYF. Complete variable domain (other parts from reference TRBV7-6 and TRBJ2-5): GAGVSQSPRYKVTKRGQDVALRCDPISGHVSLYWYRQALGQGPEFLTYFNYEAQQDKSGLPNDRFSAERPEGSISTLTIQRTEQRDSAMYRCASSLGVTSGKETQYFGPGTRLLVL.

This clonotype has a count of ten or more. V usage is TRBV12-3 or TRBV12-4 and J usage is TRBJ1-2; perhaps TRBD1 as D (6 bases). This CDR3 has 16 amino acids. Trimming left V 4 bases short and J 3 bases short, with 18 bases between. CDR3 nucleotides: TGTGCCAGCAGTTACCTCCGGGGAGAGGGGGACTATGGCTACACCTTC. This sequence encodes CASSYLRGEGDYGYTF.

This clonotype was detected only a few times. Being one base from a much bigger clone, this may be a read error. The chain joins TRBV6-1 to TRBJ1-1, with D perhaps TRBD1 (5 bases). The germline gives CDR1 MNHNS, CDR2 SASEGT. This CDR3 comprises 13 residues. CDR3 DNA: TGTGCCAGCAGGCCGCAGGGAGGCACTGAAGCTTCCTTT. It codes for CASRPQGGTEASF.

The genes are TRBV20-1 and TRBJ1-4; no reliable D call. CDR3 length: 15 residues. Germline assignment: CDR1 DFQATT and CDR2 SNEGSKA (reference sequence). The germline V and J ends were trimmed by 5 bases and 5 bases, with 18 bases remaining between them. This CDR3 reads CSAGSPGRWNEKLFF. For the CDR3, the DNA is TGCAGTGCTGGGTCTCCTGGACGGTGGAATGAAAAACTGTTTTTT.

This clonotype was picked up many times. This CDR3 is CASSPRSGRAYNEQFF. Written as DNA, the CDR3 is TGTGCCAGCAGTCCTCGGAGCGGGAGAGCCTACAATGAGCAGTTCTTC. The chain employs TRBV6-1 and TRBJ2-1; TRBD2 matches 8 bases. Germline V gene data show CDR1 as MNHNS and CDR2 as SASEGT. V gave up 5 bases and J gave up 2 bases; unmatched junction bases: 8. This CDR3 region has 16 residues.

This clonotype occurred many times. The chain recombines TRBV7-6 with TRBJ2-1; 8 nucleotides agree with TRBD2. This CDR3 has 15 residues. J lost 10 bases, V lost 0 bases, and 8 bases had no gene match. CDR1 is SGHVS and CDR2 is FNYEAQ in the germline V gene. The DNA for the CDR3 is TGTGCCAGCAGCTTAGCCGGGGGGGGCGCGGGAGAGCAGTTCTTC. It encodes CASSLAGGGAGEQFF.

This rearrangement joins TRBV18 to TRBJ1-1, with a tentative D call TRBD1 (6 bases). The length of the CDR3 is 15 residues. Trimming stripped 3 bases from V and 4 bases from J, with 15 bases between. Germline V gene lookup returns CDR1 KGHSH and CDR2 LQKENI. The CDR3: CASSPLTGYSTEAFF. The CDR3 nucleotides are TGTGCCAGCTCACCGCTTACAGGGTACTCCACTGAAGCTTTCTTT.

Ten or more counts support this clonotype. V is TRBV7-2 and J is TRBJ2-1, with D unresolved. Per the germline V gene, CDR1 is SGHTA and CDR2 is FQGNSA. Trimming left V 0 bases short and J 7 bases short, with 4 bases between. The CDR3 runs to 12 residues. The CDR3 sequence: CASSLAPNEQFF. CDR3 nucleotide sequence: TGTGCCAGCAGCTTAGCTCCGAATGAGCAGTTCTTC. Full variable domain (rest looked up from reference TRBV7-2 and TRBJ2-1): GAGVSQSPSNKVTEKGKDVELRCDPISGHTALYWYRQSLGQGLEFLIYFQGNSAPDKSGLPSDRFSAERTGGSVSTLTIQRTQQEDSAVYLCASSLAPNEQFFGPGTRLTVL.

This chain connects TRBV7-9 to TRBJ1-2, with D possibly being TRBD1 (5 bases). Germline values: CDR1 SEHNR, CDR2 FQNEAQ (reference sequence). V dropped 5 bases and J dropped 4 bases, with 14 bases sitting between them. This CDR3 has 14 residues. CDR3 loop: CASSNMGDVYGYTF. The DNA of the CDR3 is TGTGCCAGCAGCAATATGGGGGATGTCTATGGCTACACCTTC.

This clonotype was seen repeatedly, ten times or more. The chain combines TRBV28 with TRBJ1-1; no clear D gene. The length of the CDR3 is 12 residues. The ends were cut back, 5 bases at V and 6 bases at J, with 10 bases in the middle. Germline CDR1 reads MDHEN; CDR2 reads SYDVKM. CDR3 amino acids: CASSGRAAEAFF. CDR3 DNA sequence: TGTGCCAGCAGTGGGAGGGCGGCTGAAGCTTTCTTT.

This clonotype has at least ten counts. J is TRBJ1-3 and V is TRBV18; D remains unclear. Germline V gene sequence: CDR1 KGHSH, CDR2 LQKENI. The germline V and J ends were trimmed by 5 bases and 0 bases, with 8 bases remaining between them. The CDR3 totals 14 residues. This CDR3 is CASSGSSSGNTIYF. The CDR3 bases are TGTGCCAGCTCAGGATCCAGCTCTGGAAACACCATATATTTT.

This clonotype was recorded many times. The rearrangement links TRBV7-8 to TRBJ2-7, with D possibly called TRBD1 or TRBD2 (5 bases each). The CDR3 covers 17 residues. Trimming removed 5 bases from V and 0 bases from J, with 20 bases in between. CDR1 and CDR2 (germline): SGHVS, FQNEAQ. The CDR3 is CASSNTGTPWDSYEQYF. In nucleotides, the CDR3 is TGTGCCAGCAGCAATACCGGGACCCCATGGGACTCCTACGAGCAGTACTTC.

The chain joins TRBV20-1 to TRBJ2-2; 9 bases align to TRBD2. The V segment lost 6 bases and the J segment 4 bases; nucleotides outside the gene matches: 12. The CDR3 is 16 amino acids. CDR1 and CDR2 from the germline V gene are DFQATT and SNEGSKA (reference sequence). The CDR3 protein is CSAQITSGGITGELFF. The DNA of the CDR3 is TGCAGTGCCCAGATAACGAGCGGGGGGATCACCGGGGAGCTGTTTTTT.

The chain recombines TRBV20-1 with TRBJ1-1, with no clear D. Germline V gene data show CDR1 as DFQATT and CDR2 as SNEGSKA (reference sequence). V lost 7 bases and J 7 bases, leaving 16 bases between the germline ends. The CDR3 extends over 12 amino acids. For the CDR3, the DNA is TGCAGTGTCTCGTCCAACGGAGTTGAAGCTTTCTTT. Protein sequence: CSVSSNGVEAFF.

A note on this clonotype: A junction end diverges from the germline sequence, so it may reflect a read error. The chain couples TRBV6-9 to TRBJ1-1, with D uncertain. This CDR3 is 14 amino acids long. CDR1 and CDR2 (germline): MNHGY, SVAAGI. CDR3 in DNA: TGTGCCAGCAGTTACTTCCGGGAACTCACTGAGGCTTTCTTT. Its protein is CASSYFRELTEAFF.

This clonotype was observed many times. This chain connects TRBV7-2 to TRBJ1-1; 12 bases match TRBD1. V gave up 4 bases and J gave up 7 bases; unmatched junction bases: 7. CDR1 is SGHTA and CDR2 is FQGNSA in the germline V gene. The CDR3 runs 15 residues. CDR3 sequence (DNA): TGTGCCAGCAGCTCCTGGGACAGGGGGCGAAATGAAGCTTTCTTT. Its translation is CASSSWDRGRNEAFF.

The chain combines TRBV19 with TRBJ1-5, with a weak D call TRBD1 (6 bases). The germline gives CDR1 LNHDA, CDR2 SQIVND (reference sequence). There are 15 residues in the CDR3. V was trimmed by 6 bases and J by 0 bases, leaving 12 bases between them. The chain's CDR3 is CASSTTGFSNQPQHF. CDR3 nucleotide sequence: TGTGCCAGTAGCACTACAGGGTTTAGCAATCAGCCCCAGCATTTT. Full variable domain (remainder filled in from reference TRBV19 and TRBJ1-5): DGGITQSPKYLFRKEGQNVTLSCEQNLNHDAMYWYRQDPGQGLRLIYYSQIVNDFQKGDIAEGYSVSREKKESFPLTVTSAQKNPTAFYLCASSTTGFSNQPQHFGDGTRLSIL.

The rearrangement uses TRBV28 and TRBJ1-4; no firm D call. V gave up 6 bases and J gave up 9 bases, with 14 bases separating them. The germline gives CDR1 MDHEN, CDR2 SYDVKM. The CDR3 spans 13 residues. Written as DNA, the CDR3 is TGTGCCAGCAGCCATGGGTTTACACAAAAACTGTTTTTT. This translates into CASSHGFTQKLFF.

The J gene is TRBJ1-5, the V gene TRBV7-2; D gene uncertain. With 5 bases removed from V and 6 bases from J, the gap between germline ends came to 14 bases. This CDR3 has 14 residues. In germline, CDR1 is SGHTA, CDR2 FQGNSA. The DNA of the CDR3 is TGTGCCAGCAGCAACCCCCAACCAGGTCAGCCCCAGCATTTT. As protein: CASSNPQPGQPQHF.

This clonotype was observed many times. This chain joins TRBV7-9 and TRBJ1-1; possible D gene TRBD1, 6 bases. The germline V and J ends were trimmed by 7 bases and 3 bases, with 21 bases remaining between them. Germline V gene data show CDR1 as SEHNR and CDR2 as FQNEAQ (reference sequence). CDR3 length equals 16 residues. The CDR3 loop is CASTPMGGHEDTEAFF. CDR3 DNA: TGTGCCAGCACCCCAATGGGGGGACATGAGGACACTGAAGCTTTCTTT.

The chain couples TRBV27 to TRBJ1-2, with 7 bases matching TRBD1. Germline V gene lookup returns CDR1 MNHEY and CDR2 SMNVEV (reference sequence). With V trimmed by 10 bases and J by 5 bases, 16 bases remained unmatched. CDR3 length: 15 residues. The CDR3 region is CATGTHRDSMYGYTF. DNA of the CDR3: TGTGCCACCGGGACACACCGGGACAGCATGTATGGCTACACCTTC.

The gene calls are TRBV14 and TRBJ2-2; 13 bases align to TRBD2. The V segment lost 0 bases and the J segment 6 bases; nucleotides outside the gene matches: 7. Germline assignment: CDR1 SGHDN and CDR2 FVKESK. The CDR3 loop spans 18 amino acids. The CDR3 reads CASSQDGLAGVVAGELFF. The CDR3 DNA is TGTGCCAGCAGCCAAGATGGACTAGCGGGAGTGGTTGCCGGGGAGCTGTTTTTT.

This clonotype was seen many times. This rearrangement joins TRBV2 to TRBJ2-1; 11 bases fit TRBD2. Trimming took 3 bases from V and 3 from J; bases not matched to a gene: 10. Germline lookup yields CDR1 SNHLY and CDR2 FYNNEI. There are 18 residues in the CDR3. The chain's CDR3 is CASSEGSGRAVYYNEQFF. In DNA form, the CDR3 reads TGTGCCAGCAGTGAGGGTAGCGGGAGGGCCGTCTACTACAATGAGCAGTTCTTC.

This clonotype has at least ten counts. The junction departs from the called germline gene at one end, perhaps through a read error. V usage is TRBV6-2 or TRBV6-3 and J usage is TRBJ2-1, with 8 bases identical to TRBD2. Germline CDR1 is MNHEY and CDR2 is SVGEGT. The CDR3 length is 16 residues. CDR3 sequence (DNA): TGTGCCAGCAGTTACTCGGCGGGGGGCTCCGACAATGAGCAGTTCTTC. It is translated as CASSYSAGGSDNEQFF.